This note documents a single T cell receptor beta chain sequence. Its antigen is currently not known. Qualities for individual bases were not recorded, and no much larger clone is one base off. Receptors were amplified or captured by the immunoSEQ multiplex PCR assay. The hsTCRB Kit was used according to the manufacturer's protocol to amplify rearranged TCR beta chain sequences. Sequencing of TCRB libraries was carried out on an Illumina MiSeq. Per the original workflow: The kit vendor's proprietary platform handled demultiplexing, trimming and gene mapping. TCRdb took over this immuneACCESS table, retaining in-frame rearrangements with V and J assigned. Such tables are incomplete; in checked studies, under half of the missing clones stem from an unresolved V gene, and the remainder is unexplained. V and J calls and clone size are copied from that table; D and trimming were computed from the DNA. Counted in this sample were about 67,000 clones; 75% to 90% of them appeared once. 13% of the sample rests with the top ten.

Per the germline V gene, SGHVS is the CDR1 and FNYEAQ is the CDR2. Germline trimming amounts to 4 bases on V and 0 bases on J, with 13 as the count of junction bases outside the gene matches. Taken from cysteine to phenylalanine, the CDR3 has 18 residues. Only CDR3 DNA remains: 54 bases, in frame from the first base. The data originate from a study of a mutant IDH1 vaccine in newly diagnosed glioma (dated by TCRdb to the early 2020s). Describing the broader study: Patients received eight vaccinations in weeks 1, 3, 5, 7, 11, 15, 19 and 23, corresponding to visits V03 through V10. Vaccination started 4-6 weeks after radiotherapy alone, or was given together with temozolomide cycles in the groups whose treatment included chemotherapy. Of the 25 to 35 patients who were treated, approximately 62% were male and around 40% were female, and the mean age was around 40 years. Before enrollment, most patients had been given radiochemotherapy with temozolomide as standard therapy, while the rest had received either radiotherapy alone or temozolomide alone. Six visits were used for peripheral blood collection: V03 (baseline), V05, V07, V10, V12 and V13. For exploratory analyses, some 24 treated patients had longitudinal TCRB deep sequencing done wherever samples were available. Broad study findings and their caveats: Changes in the top peripheral T cell clonotypes picked up by TCRB sequencing did not appear to be linked to pseudoprogression. The authors stated that sample limitations prevented analyses of patient blood samples from being reproduced. Vaccine-induced immune responses across multiple MHC alleles were detected in 90% to 95% of patients. PBMC samples for TCRB deep sequencing were selected based on availability.

The time point label of this sample denotes: week 23, last vaccination. Each vaccine dose was 300 ug of a 20-mer mutant IDH1 peptide in Montanide, given subcutaneously with topical imiquimod. The donors had newly diagnosed IDH1-mutant astrocytomas of WHO grade 3 or 4 that showed loss of nuclear ATRX. The samples were drawn from NOA16, a multicentre, single-arm, open-label phase I trial in Germany that tested a mutant IDH1 peptide vaccine in humans for the first time. Genomic DNA for TCRB sequencing was extracted from EDTA blood using the DNeasy Blood and Tissue Kit. The receptor's source is a man between 18 and 35 years old with glioma. Material: PBMCs, obtained from a glioma patient whose treatment included an IDH1 peptide vaccine. The chain was built from TRBV7-6 and TRBJ2-5; 8 central nucleotides agree with TRBD2. The nucleotide sequence is TGTGCCAGCAGCTCACGGCGGCGCGGGGGGAACCACCAAGAGACCCAGTACTTC. This codes for CASSSRRRGGNHQETQYF.